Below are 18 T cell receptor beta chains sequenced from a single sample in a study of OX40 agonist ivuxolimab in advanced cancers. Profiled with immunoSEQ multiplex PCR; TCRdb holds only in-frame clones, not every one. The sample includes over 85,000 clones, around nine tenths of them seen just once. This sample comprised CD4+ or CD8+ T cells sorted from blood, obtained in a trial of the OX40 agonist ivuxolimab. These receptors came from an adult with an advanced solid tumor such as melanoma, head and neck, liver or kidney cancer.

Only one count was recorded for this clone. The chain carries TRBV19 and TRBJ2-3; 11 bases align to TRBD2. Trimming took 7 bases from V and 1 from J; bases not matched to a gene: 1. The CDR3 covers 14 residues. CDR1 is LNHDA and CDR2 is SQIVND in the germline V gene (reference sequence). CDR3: CASTTSGGTDTQYF. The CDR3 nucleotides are TGTGCCAGTACGACTAGCGGGGGCACAGATACGCAGTATTTT.

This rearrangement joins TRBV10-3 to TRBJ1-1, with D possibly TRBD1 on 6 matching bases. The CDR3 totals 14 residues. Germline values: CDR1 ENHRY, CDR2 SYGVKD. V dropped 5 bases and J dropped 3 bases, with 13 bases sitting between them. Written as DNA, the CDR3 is TGTGCCATCAGTACCGGAGGGGGGGACACTGAAGCTTTCTTT. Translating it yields CAISTGGGDTEAFF.

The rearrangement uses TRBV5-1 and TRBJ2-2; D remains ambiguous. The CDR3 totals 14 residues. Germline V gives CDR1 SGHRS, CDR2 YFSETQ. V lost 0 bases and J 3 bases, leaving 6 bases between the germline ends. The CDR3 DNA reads TGCGCCAGCAGCTTGGACTCTTACACCGGGGAGCTGTTTTTT. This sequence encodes CASSLDSYTGELFF.

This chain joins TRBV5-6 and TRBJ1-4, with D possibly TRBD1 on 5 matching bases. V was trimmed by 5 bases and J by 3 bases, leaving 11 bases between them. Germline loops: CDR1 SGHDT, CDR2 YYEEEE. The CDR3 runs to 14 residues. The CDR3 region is CASRMGGANEKLFF. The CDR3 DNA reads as TGTGCCAGCAGGATGGGGGGAGCTAATGAAAAACTGTTTTTT. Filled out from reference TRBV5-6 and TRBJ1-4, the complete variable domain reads DAGVTQSPTHLIKTRGQQVTLRCSPKSGHDTVSWYQQALGQGPQFIFQYYEEEERQRGNFPDRFSGHQFPNYSSELNVNALLLGDSALYLCASRMGGANEKLFFGSGTQLSVL.

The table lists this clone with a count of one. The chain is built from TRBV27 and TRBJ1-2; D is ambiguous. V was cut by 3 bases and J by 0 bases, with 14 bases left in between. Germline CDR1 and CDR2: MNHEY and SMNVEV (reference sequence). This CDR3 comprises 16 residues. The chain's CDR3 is CASSFWQADPNYGYTF. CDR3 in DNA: TGTGCCAGCAGTTTTTGGCAGGCCGACCCTAACTATGGCTACACCTTC.

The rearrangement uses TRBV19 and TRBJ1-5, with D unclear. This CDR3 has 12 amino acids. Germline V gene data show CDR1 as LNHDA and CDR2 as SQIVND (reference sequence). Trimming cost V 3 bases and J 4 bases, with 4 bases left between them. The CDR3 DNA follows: TGTGCCAGTAGTATGGTAAATCAGCCCCAGCATTTT. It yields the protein CASSMVNQPQHF.

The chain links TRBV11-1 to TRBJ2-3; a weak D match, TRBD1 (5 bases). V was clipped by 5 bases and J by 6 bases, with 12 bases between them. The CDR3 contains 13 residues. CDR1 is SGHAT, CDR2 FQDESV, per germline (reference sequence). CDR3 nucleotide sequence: TGTGCCAGCAGCCAGGGCGGTTACGATACGCAGTATTTT. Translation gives CASSQGGYDTQYF.

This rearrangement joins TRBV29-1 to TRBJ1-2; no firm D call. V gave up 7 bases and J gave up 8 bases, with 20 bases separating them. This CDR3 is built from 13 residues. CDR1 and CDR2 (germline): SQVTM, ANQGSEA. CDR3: CSADREGPWGYTF. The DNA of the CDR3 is TGCAGCGCCGATCGGGAAGGACCGTGGGGCTACACCTTC.

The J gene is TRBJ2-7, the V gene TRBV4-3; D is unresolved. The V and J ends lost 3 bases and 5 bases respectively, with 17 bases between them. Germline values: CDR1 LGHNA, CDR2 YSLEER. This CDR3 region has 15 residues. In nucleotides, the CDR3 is TGCGCCAGCAGCCAGACCAGTTCCCCTAGGGACGAGCAGTACTTC. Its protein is CASSQTSSPRDEQYF.

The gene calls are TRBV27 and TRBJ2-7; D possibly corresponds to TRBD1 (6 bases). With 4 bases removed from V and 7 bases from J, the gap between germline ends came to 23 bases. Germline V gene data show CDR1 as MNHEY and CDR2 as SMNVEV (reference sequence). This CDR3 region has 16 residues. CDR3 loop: CASSSPTRDISGEQYF. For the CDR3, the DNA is TGTGCCAGCAGTTCACCCACCCGGGACATTTCGGGGGAGCAGTACTTC.

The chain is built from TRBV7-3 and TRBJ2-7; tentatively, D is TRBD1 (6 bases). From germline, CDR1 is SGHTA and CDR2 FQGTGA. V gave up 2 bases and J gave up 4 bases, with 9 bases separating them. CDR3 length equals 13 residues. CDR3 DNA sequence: TGTGCCAGCAGCTTAGAGGGGGAGTACGAGCAGTACTTC. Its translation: CASSLEGEYEQYF.

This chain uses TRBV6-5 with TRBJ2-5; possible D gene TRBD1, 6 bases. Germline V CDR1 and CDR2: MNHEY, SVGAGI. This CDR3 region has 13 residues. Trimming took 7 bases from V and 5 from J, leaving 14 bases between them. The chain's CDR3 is CASNRVGWETQYF. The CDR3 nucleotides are TGTGCCAGCAACAGGGTAGGGTGGGAGACCCAGTACTTC.

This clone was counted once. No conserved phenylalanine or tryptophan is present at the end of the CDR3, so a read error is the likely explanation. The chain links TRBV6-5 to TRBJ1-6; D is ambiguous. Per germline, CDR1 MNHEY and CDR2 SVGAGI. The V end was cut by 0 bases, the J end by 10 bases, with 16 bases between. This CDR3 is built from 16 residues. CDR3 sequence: CASSYSKVGPGSPLHL. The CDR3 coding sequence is TGTGCCAGCAGTTACTCCAAGGTAGGGCCTGGGTCACCCCTCCACCTT.

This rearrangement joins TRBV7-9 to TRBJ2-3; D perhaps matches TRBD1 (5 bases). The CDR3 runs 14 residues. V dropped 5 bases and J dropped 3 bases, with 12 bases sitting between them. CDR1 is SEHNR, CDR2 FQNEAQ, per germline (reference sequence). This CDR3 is CASSRTLSTDTQYF. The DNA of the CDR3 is TGTGCCAGCAGCCGGACACTTAGTACAGATACGCAGTATTTT.

CDR3: CASSLVGGGTDTQYF. In nucleotides, the CDR3 is TGTGCCAGCAGCTTGGTAGGAGGGGGCACAGATACGCAGTATTTT. The V and J genes are TRBV5-4 and TRBJ2-3, with D possibly matching TRBD2 (6 bases). This CDR3 is 15 amino acids long. V was shortened by 0 bases and J by 1 base, with 9 bases between the two germline ends. Germline CDR1 SGHNT, CDR2 YYREEE (reference sequence).

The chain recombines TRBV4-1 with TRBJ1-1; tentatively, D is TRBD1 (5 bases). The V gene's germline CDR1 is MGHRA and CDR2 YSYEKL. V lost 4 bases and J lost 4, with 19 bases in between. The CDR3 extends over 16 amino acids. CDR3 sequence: CASSPRGTPGGTEAFF. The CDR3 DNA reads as TGCGCCAGCAGCCCACGAGGCACCCCGGGGGGCACTGAAGCTTTCTTT.

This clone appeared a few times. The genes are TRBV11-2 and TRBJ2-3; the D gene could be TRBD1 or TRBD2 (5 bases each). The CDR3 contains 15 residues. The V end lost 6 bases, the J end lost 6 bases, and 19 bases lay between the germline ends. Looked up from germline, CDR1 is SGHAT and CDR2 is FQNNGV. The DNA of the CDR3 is TGTGCCAGCAGGACCCCGGGAAGATCAGGGGATACGCAGTATTTT. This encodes CASRTPGRSGDTQYF. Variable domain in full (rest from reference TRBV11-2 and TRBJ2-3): EAGVAQSPRYKIIEKRQSVAFWCNPISGHATLYWYQQILGQGPKLLIQFQNNGVVDDSQLPKDRFSAERLKGVDSTLKIQPAKLEDSAVYLCASRTPGRSGDTQYFGPGTRLTVL.

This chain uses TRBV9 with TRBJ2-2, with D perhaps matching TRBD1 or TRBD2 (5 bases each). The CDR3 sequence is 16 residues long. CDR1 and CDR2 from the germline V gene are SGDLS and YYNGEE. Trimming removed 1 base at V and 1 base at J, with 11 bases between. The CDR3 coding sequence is TGTGCCAGCAGCGTATTGGGGACCGGGAACACCGGGGAGCTGTTTTTT. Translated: CASSVLGTGNTGELFF.